The 23 T cell receptor beta chains in this list originate from one sample, sequenced in a study of cytomegalovirus exposure and HLA in healthy donors. PCR employed 60 Vbeta and 13 Jbeta primers. The repertoire was sequenced with immunoSEQ multiplex PCR; TCRdb's copy has only in-frame clones and lacks some. The sample consists of about 150,000 clones, 60% to 80% of them appearing once. Source material: PBMCs. The receptors come from a man aged 25 to 40 in good health and CMV-seropositive.

The gene calls are TRBV10-1 and TRBJ1-4; 8 bases fit TRBD1. The ends lost 4 bases at V and 4 bases at J; junction bases unmatched: 8. Germline loops: CDR1 WNHNN, CDR2 SYGVQD (reference sequence). The length of the CDR3 is 16 residues. The CDR3 region has the DNA TGCGCCAGCAGTGCCGGGACAGGTGCTCTTAATGAAAAACTGTTTTTT. It translates to CASSAGTGALNEKLFF.

The CDR3 protein is CASRAGTGPYEQYF. The CDR3 nucleotides are TGTGCCAGCAGGGCCGGGACAGGTCCCTACGAGCAGTACTTC. The chain joins TRBV27 to TRBJ2-7; 8 positions agree with TRBD1. The ends lost 6 bases at V and 2 bases at J; junction bases unmatched: 6. CDR1 is MNHEY and CDR2 is SMNVEV in the germline V gene (reference sequence). CDR3 length: 14 residues.

The chain has TRBV2 and TRBJ1-1, with TRBD1 identical over 8 bases. The CDR3 covers 15 residues. Unmatched junction bases numbered 5, after V lost 4 bases and J lost 1 base. The germline CDR1 and CDR2 sequences are SNHLY and FYNNEI. CDR3: CASSGKQGANTEAFF. Written as DNA, the CDR3 is TGTGCCAGCAGTGGAAAGCAGGGGGCGAACACTGAAGCTTTCTTT. Full variable domain (outside the CDR3, taken from reference TRBV2 and TRBJ1-1): EPEVTQTPSHQVTQMGQEVILRCVPISNHLYFYWYRQILGQKVEFLVSFYNNEISEKSEIFDDQFSVERPDGSNFTLKIRSTKLEDSAMYFCASSGKQGANTEAFFGQGTRLTVV.

The V and J genes are TRBV28 and TRBJ2-7; TRBD2 is a possible D gene (5 bases). This CDR3 has 13 residues. CDR1 is MDHEN and CDR2 is SYDVKM in the germline V gene. V lost 6 bases to trimming and J lost 12 bases, with 21 bases between them. CDR3 bases: TGTGCCAGCAGCCAACAAGACGGAGGCGTGCTGTACTTC. Amino acid sequence: CASSQQDGGVLYF.

This chain connects TRBV13 to TRBJ2-7, with D perhaps TRBD2 (6 bases). Trimming stripped 4 bases from V and 0 bases from J, with 16 bases between. Germline V gene lookup returns CDR1 PRHDT and CDR2 FYEKMQ (reference sequence). The CDR3 length is 16 residues. The CDR3 DNA sequence: TGTGCCAGCAGCTCCGTCGGGAGCGTCCCCTCCTACGAGCAGTACTTC. This gives the protein CASSSVGSVPSYEQYF.

J is TRBJ1-1 and V is TRBV6-6; D unclear. The CDR3 runs to 12 residues. V was shortened by 7 bases and J by 5 bases, with 11 bases between the two germline ends. Germline loops: CDR1 MNHNY, CDR2 SVGAGI (reference sequence). CDR3 protein: CASIKSSTEAFF. The DNA of the CDR3 is TGTGCCAGCATCAAGAGTTCTACTGAAGCTTTCTTT.

CDR3 DNA: TGTGCCAGCAGCTTAGTGCAGGGGTGGACTGAAGCTTTCTTT. Translated, it gives CASSLVQGWTEAFF. The chain is built from TRBV7-9 and TRBJ1-1; possible D gene TRBD1, 6 bases. The CDR3 is 14 amino acids. Per the germline V gene, CDR1 is SEHNR and CDR2 is FQNEAQ (reference sequence). Between the trimmed V and J ends, which lost 1 base and 5 bases, there was a span of 11 bases.

This clone was seen a handful of times. The CDR3 nucleotides read TGTGCCAGCAGGGCCACCGGCACAGATACGCAGTATTTT. It translates to CASRATGTDTQYF. The chain recombines TRBV27 with TRBJ2-3; no clear D gene. This CDR3 comprises 13 residues. CDR1 MNHEY and CDR2 SMNVEV come from the germline V gene (reference sequence). V shed 6 bases and J shed 1 base, with 8 bases lying between them.

This chain joins TRBV18 and TRBJ2-3, with 9 bases that match TRBD2. Germline V gene sequence: CDR1 KGHSH, CDR2 LQKENI. The CDR3 has 19 residues. V was pared by 0 bases and J by 0 bases, with 10 bases of the junction left unmatched. CDR3 nucleotides: TGTGCCAGCTCACCACCATTCGCGGGAGGGCCTTTTAGCACAGATACGCAGTATTTT. Translated: CASSPPFAGGPFSTDTQYF.

This clone has only one observation. The J gene is TRBJ2-3, the V gene TRBV25-1; TRBD1 aligns across 11 bases. The germline V gene encodes CDR1 MGHDK and CDR2 SYGVNS. J lost 10 bases, V lost 6 bases, and 6 bases had no gene match. The CDR3 length is 13 residues. CDR3 in DNA: TGTGCCAGCAGCCGGGACAGGGGGTGTCCGCAGTATTTT. It specifies CASSRDRGCPQYF.

This chain links TRBV7-2 with TRBJ2-1, with 8 nucleotides matching TRBD2. CDR1 is SGHTA and CDR2 is FQGNSA in the germline V gene. This CDR3 contains 16 residues. Trimming cost V 2 bases and J 10 bases; bases outside gene matches: 13. The CDR3 nucleotides are TGTGCCAGCAGCTTACTTAGCGGGACCCCAATTTTAGAGCAGTTCTTC. It yields the protein CASSLLSGTPILEQFF.

The chain employs TRBV6-6 and TRBJ1-2; no reliable D call. The CDR3 extends over 13 amino acids. Trimming pared 4 bases from V and 4 bases from J, leaving 10 bases between. CDR1 is MNHNY and CDR2 is SVGAGI in the germline V gene (reference sequence). CDR3 nucleotide sequence: TGTGCCAGCAGTTCTTTACAGCTCTATGGCTACACCTTC. It translates to CASSSLQLYGYTF.

The sample holds one count of this clone. DNA of the CDR3: TGTGCCAGCGAGGCGACCTTCGGCACAGATACGCAGTATTTT. It translates to CASEATFGTDTQYF. The chain combines TRBV2 with TRBJ2-3; D unclear. The V and J ends lost 8 bases and 1 base respectively, with 13 bases between them. The CDR3 contains 14 residues. Germline V gene sequence: CDR1 SNHLY, CDR2 FYNNEI.

V usage is TRBV7-2 and J usage is TRBJ2-5; TRBD2 aligns across 9 bases. The junction had 14 bases not matched to a gene; V was cut back by 0 bases and J by 9 bases. This CDR3 spans 17 amino acids. Germline V gene lookup returns CDR1 SGHTA and CDR2 FQGNSA. CDR3 bases: TGTGCCAGCAGCTTAGCGCTTCTAGCGGGACCAACCAGGGCCCAGTACTTC. Its translation: CASSLALLAGPTRAQYF.

The CDR3 reads CASSLAPGQYEQYF. DNA for the CDR3: TGCGCCAGCAGCTTGGCCCCGGGACAGTACGAGCAGTACTTC. The gene calls are TRBV5-1 and TRBJ2-5; 7 bases match TRBD1. The DNA end favors TRBJ2-7, so the J call may be wrong. CDR1 is SGHRS and CDR2 is YFSETQ in the germline V gene. This CDR3 has 14 residues.

V gene TRBV19 combines with J gene TRBJ2-1, with a possible D match to TRBD2 (6 bases). The length of the CDR3 is 16 residues. The V end was cut by 1 base, the J end by 2 bases, with 12 bases between. The germline V gene encodes CDR1 LNHDA and CDR2 SQIVND (reference sequence). This CDR3 is CASSIGGGTPYNEQFF. For the CDR3, the DNA is TGTGCCAGTAGTATAGGTGGCGGGACCCCCTACAATGAGCAGTTCTTC.

The V and J genes are TRBV7-6 and TRBJ2-7, with 9 bases identical to TRBD1. The CDR3 sequence is 19 residues long. The V gene end was trimmed by 0 bases and the J gene end by 2 bases; junction bases not matched to a gene: 14. The germline CDR1 and CDR2 sequences are SGHVS and FNYEAQ. As DNA, the CDR3 is TGTGCCAGCAGCTTAGCTACAGGGGGCGGACTGGGTATCGCCTACGAGCAGTACTTC. It yields the protein CASSLATGGGLGIAYEQYF.

The chain couples TRBV19 to TRBJ2-7; TRBD2 might be the D (7 bases). The V and J ends lost 6 bases and 5 bases respectively, with 23 bases between them. The CDR3 has 16 amino acids. Germline V gene data show CDR1 as LNHDA and CDR2 as SQIVND (reference sequence). The CDR3 sequence is CASSTLEGGRIHEQYF. The CDR3, as DNA: TGTGCCAGTAGCACCCTCGAGGGGGGGCGCATCCACGAGCAGTACTTC.

The rearrangement joins TRBV5-1 to TRBJ2-1; D uncertain. The germline V gene has CDR1 SGHRS and CDR2 YFSETQ. Trimming cost V 0 bases and J 0 bases, with 10 bases left between them. This CDR3 has 16 amino acids. The CDR3 protein is CASSLVADRSYNEQFF. In DNA, the CDR3 is TGCGCCAGCAGCTTGGTGGCAGATCGCTCCTACAATGAGCAGTTCTTC.

The chain joins TRBV18 to TRBJ2-7; 10 bases line up with TRBD1. Per the germline V gene, CDR1 is KGHSH and CDR2 is LQKENI. Trimming took 0 bases from V and 2 from J; bases not matched to a gene: 4. The CDR3 spans 16 residues. This CDR3 reads CASSPPGTGVAYEQYF. DNA for the CDR3: TGTGCCAGCTCACCACCGGGGACAGGGGTGGCCTACGAGCAGTACTTC.

This clone is a singleton in its sample. The chain combines TRBV7-2 with TRBJ2-7, with TRBD1 matching over 7 bases. CDR3 length: 14 residues. Germline CDR1 SGHTA, CDR2 FQGNSA. V lost 2 bases and J lost 5; bases outside the gene matches: 6. The CDR3 reads CASSLRRQGHEQYF. DNA of the CDR3: TGTGCCAGCAGCTTAAGGAGACAGGGCCACGAGCAGTACTTC. The full variable domain, completed using reference TRBV7-2 and TRBJ2-7, is GAGVSQSPSNKVTEKGKDVELRCDPISGHTALYWYRQSLGQGLEFLIYFQGNSAPDKSGLPSDRFSAERTGGSVSTLTIQRTQQEDSAVYLCASSLRRQGHEQYFGPGTRLTVT.

The V and J genes are TRBV27 and TRBJ1-6, with 7 bases that match TRBD1. Looked up from germline, CDR1 is MNHEY and CDR2 is SMNVEV (reference sequence). Germline trimming cut 7 bases from V and 10 bases from J; bases unmatched to any gene: 16. The CDR3 contains 16 residues. This CDR3 is CASKLGTDLGGSPLHF. The CDR3 DNA reads TGTGCCAGCAAACTCGGGACAGATCTTGGGGGGTCACCCCTCCACTTT.

The V and J genes are TRBV28 and TRBJ1-5; D is perhaps TRBD1 (5 bases). The germline gives CDR1 MDHEN, CDR2 SYDVKM. V was cut by 7 bases and J by 2 bases, with 12 bases left in between. CDR3 size: 14 residues. For the CDR3, the DNA is TGTGCCAGCATATCTTGGGGCGGCAATCAGCCCCAGCATTTT. It encodes CASISWGGNQPQHF.